These T cell receptor beta chains were read from a single sample in a study of shared clonotypes between healthy human individuals. Generated by immunoSEQ multiplex PCR, the TCRdb table keeps only in-frame clones and is missing some. Among 650,000 to 800,000 clones listed, over 55% were seen once. The sample consisted of memory CD4+ T cells sorted from blood. The receptors here all came from a young woman in good health. The conserved cysteine and the conserved F or W are not part of the CDR3 here. Fields, in order: J gene, V gene, CDR3 protein.

TRBJ1-3 | TRBV28 | ASSMRGERNTIY
TRBJ2-2 | TRBV19 | ASHKGQGSAGELF
TRBJ2-3 | TRBV19 | ASSIGRSNGADTQY
TRBJ2-7 | TRBV2 | ASRPRILADEQY
TRBJ2-7 | TRBV11-2 | ATRGTGGREQY
TRBJ1-5 | TRBV19 | ASSIGQTNTPNQPQH
TRBJ1-2 | TRBV6-1 | ASSSESRGLYGYT
TRBJ1-2 | TRBV6-1 | ASTPLPGLDYGYT
TRBJ1-3 | TRBV19 | ASRGMAASTSGNTIY
TRBJ2-5 | TRBV4-2 | ASSQDLRGYQETQY
TRBJ2-1 | TRBV15 | ATSSGLAGVYNEQF
TRBJ1-6 | TRBV28 | ASSLTGVHSPLH
TRBJ2-1 | TRBV5-6 | ASSYQGYNEQF
TRBJ2-7 | TRBV7-9 | ASSLRTAYEQY
TRBJ1-4 | TRBV27 | ASSPTQRQAGRSEKLF